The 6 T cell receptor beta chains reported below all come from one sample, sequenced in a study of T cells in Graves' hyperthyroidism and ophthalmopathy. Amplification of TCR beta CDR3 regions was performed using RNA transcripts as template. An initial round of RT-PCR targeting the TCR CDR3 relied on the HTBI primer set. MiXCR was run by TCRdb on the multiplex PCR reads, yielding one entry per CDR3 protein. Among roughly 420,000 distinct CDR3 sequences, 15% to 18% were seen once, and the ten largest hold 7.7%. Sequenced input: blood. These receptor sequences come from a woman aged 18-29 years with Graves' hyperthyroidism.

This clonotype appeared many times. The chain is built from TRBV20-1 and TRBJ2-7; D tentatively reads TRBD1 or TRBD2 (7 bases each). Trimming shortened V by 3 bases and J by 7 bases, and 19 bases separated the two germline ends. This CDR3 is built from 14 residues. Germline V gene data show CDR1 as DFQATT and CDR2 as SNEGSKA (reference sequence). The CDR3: CSARGGGQRAEQYF. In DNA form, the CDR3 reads TGCAGTGCTAGGGGGGGGGGACAGAGGGCAGAGCAGTACTTC.

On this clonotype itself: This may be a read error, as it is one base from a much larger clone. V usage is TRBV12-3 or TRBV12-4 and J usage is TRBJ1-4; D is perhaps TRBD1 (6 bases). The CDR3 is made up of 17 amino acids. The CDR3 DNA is TGTGCCTGCAGTTTTCGACAGGATTCACGCAATTATGAAAAACTGTTTTTT. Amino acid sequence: CACSFRQDSRNYEKLFF.

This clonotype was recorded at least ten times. The DNA for the CDR3 is TGTGCCAGCAGTCACGATCCTCGAGGCGGCCAAAAACTGTTTTTT. It encodes CASSHDPRGGQKLFF. The chain combines TRBV6-1 with TRBJ1-4; D is uncertain. The V gene's germline CDR1 is MNHNS and CDR2 SASEGT. The CDR3 contains 15 residues. Trimming shortened V by 5 bases and J by 9 bases, and 19 bases separated the two germline ends.

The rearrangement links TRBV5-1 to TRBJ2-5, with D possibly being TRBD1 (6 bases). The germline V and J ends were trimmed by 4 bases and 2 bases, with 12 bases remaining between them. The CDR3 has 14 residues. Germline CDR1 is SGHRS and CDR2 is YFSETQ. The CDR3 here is CASSGGWGQETQYF. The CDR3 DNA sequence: TGCGCCAGCAGCGGGGGCTGGGGGCAAGAGACCCAGTACTTC.

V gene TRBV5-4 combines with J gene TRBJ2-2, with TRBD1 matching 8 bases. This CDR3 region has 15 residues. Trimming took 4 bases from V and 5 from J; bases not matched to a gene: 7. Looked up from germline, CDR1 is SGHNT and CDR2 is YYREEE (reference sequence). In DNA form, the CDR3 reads TGTGCCAGCAGCACGGACAGGGCTTGGACCGGGGAGCTGTTTTTT. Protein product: CASSTDRAWTGELFF.

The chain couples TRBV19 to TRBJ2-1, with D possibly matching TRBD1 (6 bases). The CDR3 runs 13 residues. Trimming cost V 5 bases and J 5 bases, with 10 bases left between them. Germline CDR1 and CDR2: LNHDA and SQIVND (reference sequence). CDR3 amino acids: CASSVSGDNEQFF. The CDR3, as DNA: TGTGCCAGTAGTGTATCAGGGGACAATGAGCAGTTCTTC.